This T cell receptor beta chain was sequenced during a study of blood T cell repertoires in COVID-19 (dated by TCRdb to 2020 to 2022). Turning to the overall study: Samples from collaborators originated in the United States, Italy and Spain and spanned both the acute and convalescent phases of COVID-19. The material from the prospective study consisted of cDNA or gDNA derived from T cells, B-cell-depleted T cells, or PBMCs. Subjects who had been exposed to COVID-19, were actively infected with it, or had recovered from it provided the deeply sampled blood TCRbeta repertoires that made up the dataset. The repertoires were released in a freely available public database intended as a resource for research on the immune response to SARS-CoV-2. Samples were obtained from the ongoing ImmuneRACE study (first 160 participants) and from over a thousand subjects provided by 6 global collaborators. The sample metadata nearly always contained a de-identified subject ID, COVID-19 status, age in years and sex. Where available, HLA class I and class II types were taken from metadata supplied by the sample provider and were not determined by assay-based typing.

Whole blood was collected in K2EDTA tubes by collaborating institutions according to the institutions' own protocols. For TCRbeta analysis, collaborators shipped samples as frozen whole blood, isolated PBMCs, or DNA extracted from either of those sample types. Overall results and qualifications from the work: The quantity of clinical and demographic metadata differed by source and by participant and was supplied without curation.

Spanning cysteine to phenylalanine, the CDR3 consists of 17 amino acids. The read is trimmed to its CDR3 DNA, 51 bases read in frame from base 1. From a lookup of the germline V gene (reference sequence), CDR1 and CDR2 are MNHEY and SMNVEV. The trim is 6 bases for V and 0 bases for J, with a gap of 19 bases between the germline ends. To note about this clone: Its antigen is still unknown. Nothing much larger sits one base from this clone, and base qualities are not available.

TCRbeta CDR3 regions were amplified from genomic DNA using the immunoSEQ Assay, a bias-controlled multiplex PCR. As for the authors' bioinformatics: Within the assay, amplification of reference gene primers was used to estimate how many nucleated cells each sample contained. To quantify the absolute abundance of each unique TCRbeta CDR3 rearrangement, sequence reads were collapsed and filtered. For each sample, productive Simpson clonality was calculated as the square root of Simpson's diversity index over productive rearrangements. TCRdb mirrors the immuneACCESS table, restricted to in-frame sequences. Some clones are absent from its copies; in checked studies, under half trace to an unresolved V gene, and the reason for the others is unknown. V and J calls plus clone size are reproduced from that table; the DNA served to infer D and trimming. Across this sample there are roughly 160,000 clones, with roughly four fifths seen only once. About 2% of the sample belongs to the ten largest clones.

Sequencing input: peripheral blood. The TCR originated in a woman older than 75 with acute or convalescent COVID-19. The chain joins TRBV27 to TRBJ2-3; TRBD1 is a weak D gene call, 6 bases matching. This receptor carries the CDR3 CASRLRSTGPSTDTQYF. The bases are TGTGCCAGCAGGTTACGATCGACAGGACCTAGCACAGATACGCAGTATTTT.